This TCR beta chain was obtained from a study of early T cells in non-severe SARS-CoV-2 infection. Across the whole study: Sequencing of unsorted whole blood was done on bulk RNA, leaving chains unpaired.

This clonotype was seen at least ten times. The target antigen is unknown. The germline CDR1 and CDR2 sequences are SGHTA and FQGNSA. The CDR3 runs 17 residues. V trimming: 1 base; J trimming: 3 bases; junction bases outside the gene matches: 3. Study-level findings and limits: Matching results from VDJdb favored anti-spike CD8 responses, leaving private and CD4 specificities undetected.

cDNA molecules, individually, were tagged with unique molecular identifiers. TCRdb redid the calling of the 5' RACE reads with MiXCR, one entry per CDR3 protein. The table has 90,000 to 120,000 distinct CDR3 sequences, roughly 11% seen once. The chain joins TRBV7-2 to TRBJ2-3, with 14 bases fitting TRBD2. The receptor comes from an adult who was a healthcare worker with PCR-confirmed SARS-CoV-2 infection or an uninfected control (not recorded which). The sequenced material came from whole blood. For the CDR3, the DNA is TGTGCCAGCAGCTTAGTCGGGACTAGCGGGAGTACAGATACGCAGTATTTT. Translated: CASSLVGTSGSTDTQYF.